This paragraph reports one T cell receptor beta chain. Its antigen is as yet unknown. J was trimmed by 0 bases and V by 1 base; bases with no gene match: 3. The CDR3 length is 15 residues. The germline V gene encodes CDR1 SGHVS and CDR2 FNYEAQ. The sample is drawn from a study of CD8+CD57+ T cells in acquired aplastic anemia. The wider study: Sorted CD4+ and CD8+ cell DNA averaged approximately 3.4 ug. Whole-study results and caveats: Overlap between patients and controls comprised roughly 30 CD8+ CDR3 sequences. With respect to CD8+ Simpson's diversity, patients and controls did not differ significantly.

CDR3 and TCR beta VDJ profiling relied on a genomic DNA template. Using its own MiXCR run on the reads, TCRdb lists one record per CDR3 protein. The data show around 250,000 distinct CDR3 sequences, roughly three fifths seen once. The chain employs TRBV7-6 and TRBJ2-7, with 7 bases matching TRBD1. The sequence was collected from a human donor with severe aplastic anemia or a healthy control (not recorded which). Sequenced sample: sorted CD4+, CD8+, or CD8+CD57+ T cells (not recorded which) from PBMCs. CDR3 sequence: CASSLETGPSYEQYF. In nucleotides, the CDR3 is TGTGCCAGCAGCTTAGAGACAGGGCCCTCCTACGAGCAGTACTTC.